The 25 T cell receptor beta chains below were found in one sample sequenced in a study of T cell responses to AZD1222 COVID-19 vaccine. The assay was immunoSEQ multiplex PCR, and TCRdb's table has in-frame clones only and misses some. Of 150,000 to 200,000 clones listed, around 88% are singletons. Sequencing was performed on peripheral blood, taken 28 days after the second AZD1222 dose. These receptors were obtained from an adult who received the AZD1222 COVID-19 vaccine.

The chain combines TRBV3-1 (or the pseudogene TRBV3-2) with TRBJ2-1; no firm D call. V was pared by 0 bases and J by 10 bases, with 22 bases between. This CDR3 region has 17 residues. Germline CDR1 LGHDT, CDR2 YNNKEL (reference sequence). DNA of the CDR3: TGTGCCAGCAGCCAAGATCTGAGGCCAACGCCTGGGTCCGAGCAGTTCTTC. Translating it yields CASSQDLRPTPGSEQFF.

This chain links TRBV7-9 with TRBJ1-2; tentative D call: TRBD1 (6 bases). The germline V gene has CDR1 SEHNR and CDR2 FQNEAQ (reference sequence). This CDR3 has 13 residues. V lost 7 bases, J lost 2 bases, and 11 bases lay in between. Here the CDR3 reads CASKDSINYGYTF. CDR3 bases: TGTGCCAGCAAGGACAGCATAAACTATGGCTACACCTTC. The entire variable domain, with the rest obtained from reference TRBV7-9 and TRBJ1-2, is as follows: DTGVSQNPRHKITKRGQNVTFRCDPISEHNRLYWYRQTLGQGPEFLTYFQNEAQLEKSRLLSDRFSAERPKGSFSTLEIQRTEQGDSAMYLCASKDSINYGYTFGSGTRLTVV.

This clone came up a few times. DNA of the CDR3: TGTGCCAGCAGTACGGGGGTTCGGAACACCATATATTTT. Translating gives CASSTGVRNTIYF. This chain connects TRBV28 to TRBJ1-3; a weak D match, TRBD1 (5 bases). CDR1 is MDHEN, CDR2 SYDVKM, per germline. V lost 5 bases to trimming and J lost 7 bases, with 12 bases between them. CDR3 length equals 13 residues.

CDR3 region: CASSQGGVNQPQHF. In nucleotides, the CDR3 is TGTGCCAGTAGTCAAGGAGGGGTAAATCAGCCCCAGCATTTT. The J gene is TRBJ1-5, the V gene TRBV19; D perhaps matches TRBD1 (5 bases). Per germline, CDR1 LNHDA and CDR2 SQIVND (reference sequence). The length of the CDR3 is 14 residues. V gave up 5 bases and J gave up 4 bases, with 12 bases separating them.

The chain links TRBV4-2 to TRBJ1-2, with D perhaps matching TRBD1 (5 bases). The CDR3 covers 17 residues. V was cut by 0 bases and J by 7 bases, with 21 bases left in between. CDR1 and CDR2 (germline): LGHNA, YNFKEQ. CDR3 sequence: CASSQEGWGEGLSGYTF. CDR3 sequence (DNA): TGTGCCAGCAGCCAAGAGGGTTGGGGGGAGGGTCTCAGTGGCTACACCTTC.

The rearrangement joins TRBV5-1 to TRBJ2-5, with 9 bases that match TRBD1. Germline V gene data show CDR1 as SGHRS and CDR2 as YFSETQ. CDR3 size: 14 residues. J gave up 5 bases and V 4 bases, and 6 bases lay outside the gene matches. The DNA for the CDR3 is TGCGCCAGCAGCCCCACAGGGGGCTGGGAGACCCAGTACTTC. This sequence encodes CASSPTGGWETQYF.

This chain connects TRBV4-2 to TRBJ1-2; the D gene is possibly TRBD1 (6 bases). Trimming took 1 base from V and 4 from J, leaving 13 bases between them. The CDR3 is 15 residues long. Germline assignment: CDR1 LGHNA and CDR2 YNFKEQ. CDR3 loop: CASSQASTQGYGYTF. The CDR3 DNA reads as TGTGCCAGCAGCCAAGCTTCTACACAGGGCTATGGCTACACCTTC.

The CDR3 nucleotides are TGTGCCAGTAGTATGCGGGCAGGTCTTAACTCTGGAAACACCATATATTTT. Translating gives CASSMRAGLNSGNTIYF. J is TRBJ1-3 and V is TRBV19, with D unresolved. Trimming removed 3 bases at V and 0 bases at J, with 15 bases between. The length of the CDR3 is 17 residues. Germline loops: CDR1 LNHDA, CDR2 SQIVND (reference sequence).

This clone was recorded a few times. V usage is TRBV4-2 and J usage is TRBJ1-1; D is undetermined. The V gene's germline CDR1 is LGHNA and CDR2 YNFKEQ. V was cut by 4 bases and J by 3 bases, with 15 bases left in between. This CDR3 region has 15 residues. The CDR3 DNA follows: TGTGCCAGCAGCCCCCGGCGCGGGGAGGACACTGAAGCTTTCTTT. It translates to CASSPRRGEDTEAFF.

The chain combines TRBV6-1 with TRBJ2-3; no reliable D call. The CDR3 totals 15 residues. Trimming pared 0 bases from V and 2 bases from J, leaving 9 bases between. Germline V gene lookup returns CDR1 MNHNS and CDR2 SASEGT. CDR3 in DNA: TGTGCCAGCAGTGAAGCGCCCCACTCCACAGATACGCAGTATTTT. Translating gives CASSEAPHSTDTQYF.

This clone was seen only once. The chain employs TRBV6-5 and TRBJ1-4, with 7 bases lining up with TRBD1. Trimming removed 4 bases from V and 2 bases from J; junction bases left unmatched: 1. This CDR3 is 14 amino acids long. Looked up from germline, CDR1 is MNHEY and CDR2 is SVGAGI. The CDR3 here is CASSSGQTNEKLFF. For the CDR3, the DNA is TGTGCCAGCAGTTCGGGACAGACTAATGAAAAACTGTTTTTT.

The CDR3 DNA reads as TGTGCCAGCAGCTCCCGCAGGGCCCGCGGCTACACCTTC. Residues: CASSSRRARGYTF. The chain joins TRBV11-1 to TRBJ1-2; weak D call: TRBD1 (5 bases). Germline values: CDR1 SGHAT, CDR2 FQDESV (reference sequence). CDR3 length: 13 residues. V was cut by 4 bases and J by 8 bases, with 14 bases left in between.

The chain joins TRBV4-1 to TRBJ1-4; 8 nucleotides agree with TRBD1. Germline values: CDR1 MGHRA, CDR2 YSYEKL. The CDR3 runs to 15 residues. The junction had 7 bases not matched to a gene; V was cut back by 2 bases and J by 8 bases. CDR3 nucleotides: TGCGCCAGCAGCCAACCGGACAGGGCCGGGGAAAAACTGTTTTTT. Translation gives CASSQPDRAGEKLFF.

This chain uses TRBV5-5 with TRBJ1-2; 7 bases agree with TRBD1. Germline CDR1 is SGHKS and CDR2 is YYEKEE (reference sequence). The CDR3 sequence is 16 residues long. The J segment lost 6 bases and the V segment lost 2 bases, leaving 13 bases of the junction unmatched. CDR3 in amino acids: CASSFWVAGTVDGYTF. The CDR3 DNA sequence: TGTGCCAGCAGCTTCTGGGTGGCAGGGACAGTCGATGGCTACACCTTC.

The chain employs TRBV7-6 and TRBJ2-1; the D call may be TRBD1 or TRBD2 (5 bases each). V was trimmed by 5 bases and J by 4 bases, leaving 15 bases between them. CDR3 size: 15 residues. Germline-derived CDR1 and CDR2 are SGHVS and FNYEAQ. This chain's CDR3 is CASSVQFGGYNEQFF. The DNA of the CDR3 is TGTGCCAGCAGCGTCCAGTTTGGGGGTTACAATGAGCAGTTCTTC.

The chain employs TRBV12-3 or TRBV12-4 and TRBJ1-2, with 7 positions matching TRBD1. This CDR3 is built from 13 residues. V shed 5 bases, J shed 8 bases, and the junction held 8 bases outside the gene matches. Here the CDR3 reads CASSPDRVRGYTF. CDR3 DNA sequence: TGTGCCAGCAGTCCTGACAGGGTGAGAGGCTACACCTTC.

This chain links TRBV5-4 with TRBJ2-5; D is uncertain. This CDR3 is built from 12 residues. V was cut by 3 bases and J by 5 bases, with 8 bases left in between. Germline V gene lookup returns CDR1 SGHNT and CDR2 YYREEE (reference sequence). CDR3 nucleotides: TGTGCCAGCAGCTCACCTGTGGAGACCCAGTACTTC. This sequence encodes CASSSPVETQYF.

This chain links TRBV20-1 with TRBJ2-3, with a possible D match to TRBD2 (7 bases). The germline gives CDR1 DFQATT, CDR2 SNEGSKA (reference sequence). Trimming pared 3 bases from V and 6 bases from J, leaving 28 bases between. The CDR3 is 18 amino acids. CDR3 sequence reads: CSASGRTEAPPGGDTQYF. CDR3 sequence (DNA): TGCAGTGCTAGTGGCAGGACCGAAGCCCCTCCGGGGGGCGATACGCAGTATTTT.

The chain couples TRBV7-9 to TRBJ1-2; D is unresolved. Trimming cost V 5 bases and J 8 bases, with 15 bases left between them. Germline CDR1 is SEHNR and CDR2 is FQNEAQ (reference sequence). The CDR3 is made up of 13 amino acids. The DNA for the CDR3 is TGTGCCAGCAGCGACACGGACCGAGGGGGCTACACCTTC. It translates to CASSDTDRGGYTF.

The chain employs TRBV5-6 and TRBJ2-7; 7 bases are a match to TRBD1. The V segment lost 3 bases and the J segment 7 bases; nucleotides outside the gene matches: 7. CDR1 and CDR2 from the germline V gene are SGHDT and YYEEEE. The CDR3 totals 13 residues. CDR3 sequence: CASSSYRGGEQYF. In nucleotides, the CDR3 is TGTGCCAGCAGCTCCTACAGGGGTGGTGAGCAGTACTTC.

This clone has just one count. The rearrangement links TRBV5-8 to TRBJ1-5; D is undetermined. This CDR3 has 15 residues. Germline values: CDR1 SGHTS, CDR2 YDEGEE. V gave up 0 bases and J gave up 3 bases, with 10 bases separating them. The CDR3 reads CASSLGITSNQPQHF. The CDR3, as DNA: TGTGCCAGCAGCTTGGGCATCACCTCCAATCAGCCCCAGCATTTT.

The V and J genes are TRBV6-2 or TRBV6-3 and TRBJ2-4; 7 bases map to TRBD1. V lost 5 bases, J lost 6 bases, and 7 bases stayed unmatched. Germline V gives CDR1 MNHEY, CDR2 SVGEGT. This CDR3 region has 14 residues. CDR3 in DNA: TGTGCCAGCAGTAACCGGGACAGACTAAACATTCAGTACTTC. Its protein is CASSNRDRLNIQYF.

The V gene is TRBV18, the J gene TRBJ1-1; 9 bases line up with TRBD1. CDR1 is KGHSH and CDR2 is LQKENI in the germline V gene. This CDR3 is built from 12 residues. V dropped 5 bases and J dropped 7; count of bases not matched to a gene: 2. The CDR3 region has the DNA TGTGCCAGCTCAACGGGACAGGGTGAAGCTTTCTTT. Protein sequence: CASSTGQGEAFF.

The rearrangement links TRBV2 to TRBJ2-3; weak D call: TRBD2 (6 bases). Trimming left V 3 bases short and J 0 bases short, with 13 bases between. Germline V gene lookup returns CDR1 SNHLY and CDR2 FYNNEI. There are 16 residues in the CDR3. The CDR3 is CASSEGGSYSTDTQYF. As DNA, the CDR3 is TGTGCCAGCAGTGAGGGAGGCAGTTATAGCACAGATACGCAGTATTTT.

This chain joins TRBV2 and TRBJ1-5, with D unclear. The CDR3 sequence is 15 residues long. The V gene's germline CDR1 is SNHLY and CDR2 FYNNEI. Trimming shortened V by 7 bases and J by 2 bases, and 15 bases separated the two germline ends. In nucleotides, the CDR3 is TGTGCCAGCACCGTGGACCGTGGGGGCAATCAGCCCCAGCATTTT. It yields the protein CASTVDRGGNQPQHF.